The source of this T cell receptor beta chain is a study of OX40 agonist ivuxolimab in advanced cancers. Turning to the study itself: Ivuxolimab, which patients received intravenously every 2 weeks, was dosed at 0.01 to 10 mg/kg. Study conclusions and caveats: With doses of 0.1 to 3.0 mg/kg, CD4+ and CD8+ blood T cells had undergone clonal expansion by week 6. It was also the case that some nonresponders had low normalized T-cell clonal expansion. CD8+ T cells were the subset that, on average, had more expanded clones than CD4+.

About this clone itself: Its specificity is unknown.

The CDR3 is 16 residues long. V lost 4 bases, J lost 4 bases, and 15 bases lay in between. The germline V gene has CDR1 SGHNT and CDR2 YYREEE (reference sequence). Using immunoSEQ multiplex PCR, the repertoire was profiled, and TCRdb retains in-frame clones only, with some absent. Of fewer than 70,000 clones in the sample, 70% to 90% were seen once. V usage is TRBV5-4 and J usage is TRBJ2-6, with a tentative D call TRBD2 (6 bases). Sample: CD4+ or CD8+ T cells sorted from blood, taken in a trial of the OX40 agonist ivuxolimab. The clonotype originates from an adult with an advanced solid tumor such as melanoma, head and neck, liver or kidney cancer. The CDR3 reads CASSPDGTPGANVLTF. Written as DNA, the CDR3 is TGTGCCAGCAGCCCGGACGGGACTCCCGGGGCCAACGTCCTGACTTTC.